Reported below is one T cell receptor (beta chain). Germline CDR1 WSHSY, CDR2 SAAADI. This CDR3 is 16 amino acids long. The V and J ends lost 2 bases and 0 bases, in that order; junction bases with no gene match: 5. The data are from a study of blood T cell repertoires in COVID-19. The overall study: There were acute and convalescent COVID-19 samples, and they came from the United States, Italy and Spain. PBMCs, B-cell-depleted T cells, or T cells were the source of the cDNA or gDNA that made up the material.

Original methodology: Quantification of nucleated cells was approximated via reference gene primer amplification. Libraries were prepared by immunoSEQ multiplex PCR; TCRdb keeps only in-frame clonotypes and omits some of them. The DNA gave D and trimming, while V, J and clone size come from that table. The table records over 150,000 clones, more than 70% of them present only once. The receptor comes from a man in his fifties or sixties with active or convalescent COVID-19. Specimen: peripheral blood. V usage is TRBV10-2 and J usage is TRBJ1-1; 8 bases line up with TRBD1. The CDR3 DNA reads TGCGCCAGCAGTGAGCGCGGACAGGGAGTGAACACTGAAGCTTTCTTT. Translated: CASSERGQGVNTEAFF.